The present T cell receptor beta chain was sequenced within a study of OX40 agonist ivuxolimab in advanced cancers. V was clipped by 8 bases and J by 3 bases, with 11 bases between them. Germline V gives CDR1 SQVTM, CDR2 ANQGSEA. The CDR3 runs 11 residues. Repertoires were generated with immunoSEQ multiplex PCR, while TCRdb's copy carries only in-frame clones and drops some. The table includes about 91,000 clones, roughly 86% detected once. The chain couples TRBV29-1 to TRBJ2-7; D unresolved. This receptor was taken from an adult with an advanced solid tumor such as melanoma, head and neck, liver or kidney cancer. This specimen consisted of CD4+ or CD8+ T cells sorted from blood, obtained in a trial of the OX40 agonist ivuxolimab. CDR3 sequence (DNA): TGCAGCTCCCCCGACGACTACGAGCAGTACTTC. Translated, it gives CSSPDDYEQYF.